Reported below is one T cell receptor beta chain. The sample belongs to a study of blood T cell repertoires in COVID-19. Study overall: COVID-19 samples, acute and convalescent, were from the United States, Italy and Spain. PBMCs, B-cell-depleted T cells, or T cells were the source of the cDNA or gDNA that made up the material.

How the authors handled the data: Cell counts per sample came from amplifying reference gene primers. The protocol was immunoSEQ multiplex PCR, while the TCRdb copy is restricted to in-frame clones and leaves out a portion. V and J calls and clone size are copied from that table; D and trimming were computed from the DNA. The profile shows about 140,000 clones, about 79% of them singletons. The length of the CDR3 is 14 residues. Trimming took off 3 bases at V and 8 bases at J, with 14 bases between the two ends. The V gene's germline CDR1 is KGHSH and CDR2 LQKENI. Sequenced material: peripheral blood. This TCR was recovered from a woman aged 80 or over with active or convalescent COVID-19. The chain employs TRBV18 and TRBJ1-3; D remains ambiguous. The CDR3 here is CASSPVEAGYTIYF. The CDR3 coding sequence is TGTGCCAGCTCACCGGTGGAGGCTGGGTACACCATATATTTT.